This T cell receptor (beta chain) was recorded in a study of blood T cells in healthy people across ages. Whole-study results and caveats: Roughly linear age-related decline in beta diversity appeared, significant by age roughly 40.

The trim removed 2 bases at V and 10 bases at J, leaving 6 bases unmatched. CDR3 length: 13 residues. Germline CDR1 reads SGHDT; CDR2 reads YYEEEE. A second PCR, run for about 7 to 11 cycles, used a sample-barcoded 5' primer plus a J-beta primer mix. MiXCR, applied by TCRdb to the 5' RACE reads, yields one record per CDR3 protein. The sample consists of 700,000 to 1,000,000 distinct CDR3 sequences, 40% to 50% of them appearing once. About this clonotype itself: No antigen is known for it.

The TCR originated in a man between 60 and 75 years old in good health. Material: blood. The rearrangement links TRBV5-6 to TRBJ1-2; TRBD1 aligns across 9 bases. CDR3 sequence: CASSFWDRASYTF. The CDR3 region has the DNA TGTGCCAGCAGCTTTTGGGACAGGGCTTCCTACACCTTC.